This T cell receptor beta chain was observed in a study of CD8 T cells in Susac syndrome. Reverse transcription of roughly 0.5 to 1 ug RNA was carried out with random hexamers. Amplification of TCR beta CDR3 used immunoSEQ multiplex PCR across 54 Vbeta and 13 Jbeta. TCRdb processed the immunoSEQ multiplex PCR reads anew with MiXCR; each CDR3 protein has one entry. The repertoire holds about 400,000 distinct CDR3 sequences, with 85% as singletons. V lost 3 bases to trimming and J lost 7 bases, with 13 bases between them. Germline lookup yields CDR1 PRHDT and CDR2 FYEKMQ (reference sequence). The CDR3 contains 14 residues. The authors carried out high-throughput sequencing of TCR beta. They applied it to CD8+ and CD4+ T cells obtained from blood.

The TCR originated in a human donor with multiple sclerosis. The chain uses TRBV13 and TRBJ1-3; D not certain. Material: CD8+ T cells from PBMCs. The CDR3 bases are TGTGCCAGCAGCTTTGAAGGGTTCTTTAACACCATATATTTT. It is translated as CASSFEGFFNTIYF.